These 10 T cell receptor beta chains originate from one sample sequenced in a study of blood T cells in healthy people across ages. Primed by a sample-barcoded 5' primer and a J-beta primer mix, a second PCR proceeded for about 6 to 11 cycles. TCRdb processed the 5' RACE reads anew with MiXCR; each CDR3 protein has one entry. Of 1.5 million to 2 million distinct CDR3 sequences listed, around half were seen once; the top ten hold approximately 2%. Sequenced: blood. Every receptor here comes from a woman between 40 and 55 years old in good health.

This sequence joins TRBV20-1 and TRBJ1-5; 8 nucleotides align to TRBD1. J lost 7 bases, V lost 4 bases, and 12 bases had no gene match. CDR3 length equals 15 residues. Germline CDR1 reads DFQATT; CDR2 reads SNEGSKA (reference sequence). The CDR3 region is CSATPSGRGQQPQHF. The CDR3 nucleotides read TGCAGTGCTACCCCCTCGGGCAGGGGGCAACAGCCCCAGCATTTT.

CDR3 residues: CSTSLAGRETQYF. CDR3 in DNA: TGCAGTACCTCCTTAGCGGGGCGGGAGACCCAGTACTTC. The chain uses TRBV20-1 and TRBJ2-5, with 8 positions matching TRBD2. Germline CDR1 and CDR2: DFQATT and SNEGSKA (reference sequence). Trimming took 8 bases from V and 5 from J; bases not matched to a gene: 10. The CDR3 covers 13 residues.

The chain has TRBV4-3 and TRBJ1-1; D is ambiguous. V gave up 0 bases and J gave up 3 bases, with 11 bases separating them. The germline gives CDR1 LGHNA, CDR2 YSLEER. This CDR3 region has 15 residues. The CDR3 reads CASSQDYAEYTEAFF. The CDR3 DNA follows: TGCGCCAGCAGCCAAGATTATGCCGAGTACACTGAAGCTTTCTTT.

The rearrangement joins TRBV6-5 to TRBJ2-5; weak D call: TRBD1 (6 bases). Between the trimmed V and J ends, which lost 2 bases and 4 bases, there was a span of 17 bases. Per the germline V gene, CDR1 is MNHEY and CDR2 is SVGAGI. The CDR3 is 16 amino acids. The CDR3 nucleotides read TGTGCCAGCAGTTACCTGGCAGGGGAAGGCCTAGAGACCCAGTACTTC. Its translation is CASSYLAGEGLETQYF.

The chain recombines TRBV6-5 with TRBJ1-6, with D possibly matching TRBD1 (6 bases). The CDR3 runs to 14 residues. V gave up 2 bases and J gave up 11 bases, with 13 bases separating them. Germline V gives CDR1 MNHEY, CDR2 SVGAGI. CDR3: CASSYGGGPTPLHF. The DNA for the CDR3 is TGTGCCAGCAGTTACGGTGGGGGCCCAACACCCCTCCACTTT.

The rearrangement joins TRBV9 to TRBJ1-1; D is undetermined. The germline gives CDR1 SGDLS, CDR2 YYNGEE. V was pared by 0 bases and J by 0 bases, with 3 bases between. The CDR3 extends over 13 amino acids. CDR3 nucleotides: TGTGCCAGCAGCGTAGCACTGAACACTGAAGCTTTCTTT. This encodes CASSVALNTEAFF.

J is TRBJ2-6 and V is TRBV5-6; 15 bases agree with TRBD2. The CDR3 is 18 residues long. Trimming took 3 bases from V and 3 from J; bases not matched to a gene: 4. The germline V gene encodes CDR1 SGHDT and CDR2 YYEEEE. The CDR3 region is CASSSGLAGGLGANVLTF. CDR3 DNA sequence: TGTGCCAGCAGCTCAGGACTAGCGGGGGGGCTTGGGGCCAACGTCCTGACTTTC.

The gene calls are TRBV28 and TRBJ2-7, with 10 bases aligning to TRBD1. Germline V gives CDR1 MDHEN, CDR2 SYDVKM. This CDR3 has 13 residues. J lost 10 bases, V lost 6 bases, and 9 bases had no gene match. CDR3 sequence: CASRGQGVSAQYF. CDR3 nucleotide sequence: TGTGCCAGCAGAGGACAGGGGGTTTCGGCCCAGTACTTC.

V usage is TRBV7-2 and J usage is TRBJ2-5, with D perhaps matching TRBD1 (6 bases). V shed 7 bases and J shed 0 bases, with 9 bases lying between them. The germline V gene encodes CDR1 SGHTA and CDR2 FQGNSA. The CDR3 sequence is 13 residues long. In DNA form, the CDR3 reads TGTGCCAGCACCGGACAGAACCAAGAGACCCAGTACTTC. Amino acid sequence: CASTGQNQETQYF.

The chain has TRBV2 and TRBJ1-4; D may be TRBD1 (6 bases). There are 13 residues in the CDR3. CDR1 SNHLY and CDR2 FYNNEI come from the germline V gene. V was shortened by 1 base and J by 15 bases, with 15 bases between the two germline ends. CDR3 sequence (DNA): TGTGCCAGCAGTGAAGAAGGTAACAGGGCCTTGTTTTTT. Translating it yields CASSEEGNRALFF.